This T cell receptor beta chain was captured by sequencing in a study of blood T cell repertoires in COVID-19. Study at large: Sites across the United States, Italy and Spain contributed samples from acute and convalescent COVID-19. PBMCs, B-cell-depleted T cells, or T cells provided the cDNA or gDNA that made up the material.

Assay: immunoSEQ multiplex PCR; the TCRdb copy retains only in-frame clones and omits some. Of about 310,000 clones in the sample, around 87% were seen once. CDR3 length equals 13 residues. Germline CDR1 and CDR2: GTSNPN and SVGIG (reference sequence). Trimming cost V 4 bases and J 5 bases, with 11 bases left between them. The V gene is TRBV30, the J gene TRBJ1-4, with a tentative D call TRBD1 (5 bases). The TCR originated in a man in his fifties with active or convalescent COVID-19. What was sequenced was peripheral blood. The CDR3 coding sequence is TGTGCCTGGAACAGACAGACAAATGAAAAACTGTTTTTT. Translated, it gives CAWNRQTNEKLFF.